The T cell receptor beta chain under discussion was sequenced for a study of blood T cell repertoires in COVID-19. Study as a whole: T cells, B-cell-depleted T cells, or PBMCs supplied cDNA or gDNA.

CDR1 is SGHDT, CDR2 YYEEEE, per germline. The CDR3 has 13 amino acids. The V gene lost 4 bases and the J gene lost 4 bases, with 12 bases spanning the gap. Clones were read by immunoSEQ multiplex PCR, and TCRdb kept only the in-frame ones, dropping some. The sample consists of over 250,000 clones, approximately 78% of them appearing once. Researchers sorted participants into cohorts using their self-reported clinical history. The rearrangement links TRBV5-6 to TRBJ2-7; possibly TRBD2 for D (6 bases). The sample taken for sequencing was PBMCs or T cells enriched from blood (not recorded which). The TCR comes from a man aged 40-55 years who had been exposed to COVID-19. CDR3 in DNA: TGTGCCAGCAGCGGACTTGGGGGGTACGAGCAGTACTTC. Translation: CASSGLGGYEQYF.